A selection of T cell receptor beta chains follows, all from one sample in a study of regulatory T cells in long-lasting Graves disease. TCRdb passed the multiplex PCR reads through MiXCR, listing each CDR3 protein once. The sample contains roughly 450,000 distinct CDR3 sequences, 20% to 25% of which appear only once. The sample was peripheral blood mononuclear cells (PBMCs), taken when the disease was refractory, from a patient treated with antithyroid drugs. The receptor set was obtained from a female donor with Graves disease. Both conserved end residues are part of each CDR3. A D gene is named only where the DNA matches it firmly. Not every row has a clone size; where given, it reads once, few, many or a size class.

CSVAGRDSYEQYF	TGCAGCGTTGCGGGCAGGGATTCCTACGAGCAGTACTTC	TRBV29-1	TRBJ2-7	-	-
CASSGRGQERGYTF	TGTGCCAGTAGCGGACGGGGGCAGGAGAGGGGCTACACCTTC	TRBV19	TRBJ1-2	-	-
CASSYRDESTEAFF	TGTGCCAGCAGTTACCGGGACGAGAGCACTGAAGCTTTCTTT	TRBV6-2/TRBV6-3	TRBJ1-1	-	-
CAWAVGLNTGELFF	TGTGCCTGGGCGGTTGGGCTTAACACCGGGGAGCTGTTTTTT	TRBV30	TRBJ2-2	-	-
CASSFMDGKTQYF	TGTGCCAGCAGCTTCATGGACGGGAAGACCCAGTACTTC	TRBV5-6	TRBJ2-5	few	-
CASAWTEDSPLHF	TGTGCCAGCGCTTGGACAGAAGATTCACCCCTCCACTTT	TRBV2	TRBJ1-6	many	-
CASTAGTENEKLFF	TGTGCCAGCACCGCCGGGACAGAAAATGAAAAACTGTTTTTT	TRBV6-1	TRBJ1-4	many	TRBD1
CSAGQTTYEQYF	TGCAGTGCTGGACAGACGACCTACGAGCAGTACTTC	TRBV20-1	TRBJ2-7	-	-
CASSLEETRAEAFF	TGTGCCAGCAGCTTAGAAGAGACAAGAGCTGAAGCTTTCTTT	TRBV7-9	TRBJ1-1	few	-
CASSDGTDYNSPLHF	TGTGCCAGCAGTGATGGGACAGACTATAATTCACCCCTCCACTTT	TRBV2	TRBJ1-6	few	TRBD1
CACSLGYEQYF	TGCGCCTGCTCCCTCGGCTACGAGCAGTACTTC	TRBV6-1	TRBJ2-7	many	-
CASSPRDSSNTGELFF	TGTGCCAGCAGCCCCCGGGACAGTTCGAACACCGGGGAGCTGTTTTTT	TRBV11-3	TRBJ2-2	-	TRBD1
CASSQGVGQPQHF	TGCGCCAGCTCACAGGGTGTTGGCCAGCCCCAGCATTTT	TRBV10-2	TRBJ1-5	few	-
CSVGQGPTYEQYF	TGCAGCGTTGGACAGGGACCTACCTACGAGCAGTACTTC	TRBV29-1	TRBJ2-7	-	TRBD1
CATSGTTGDSGNTIYF	TGTGCCACCAGCGGGACAACAGGGGATTCTGGAAACACCATATATTTT	TRBV15	TRBJ1-3	few	TRBD1
CASSLGGRANNEQYF	TGTGCCAGCAGCTTGGGCGGGAGGGCCAACAACGAGCAGTACTTC	TRBV7-9	TRBJ2-7	-	TRBD2
CASSLGRLSTQYF	TGTGCCAGCAGTTTAGGCAGATTATCTACCCAGTACTTC	TRBV12-3/TRBV12-4	TRBJ2-5	many	-
CASSLTSGRGGIQYF	TGTGCCAGCAGTCTGACTAGCGGGCGAGGGGGAATTCAGTACTTC	TRBV28	TRBJ2-4	many	TRBD2
CASRGVSYNEQFF	TGTGCCAGCAGGGGAGTAAGCTACAATGAGCAGTTCTTC	TRBV28	TRBJ2-1	-	-
CASSLSGGLGTEAFF	TGTGCCAGCAGCTTATCGGGGGGCTTGGGCACTGAAGCTTTCTTT	TRBV11-3	TRBJ1-1	few	-
CASSLAASEQYF	TGTGCCAGCAGTTTAGCCGCTAGCGAGCAGTACTTC	TRBV12-3/TRBV12-4	TRBJ2-7	-	-
CASRDGLAEWNTGELFF	TGTGCCAGCAGGGACGGACTGGCGGAGTGGAACACCGGGGAGCTGTTTTTT	TRBV7-8	TRBJ2-2	many	-
CASSKGGKPYEQYF	TGTGCCAGCAGCAAGGGGGGGAAACCCTACGAGCAGTACTTC	TRBV6-1	TRBJ2-7	many	-
CASSTSQGEPQHF	TGTGCCAGCAGCACTTCCCAAGGTGAGCCCCAGCATTTT	TRBV6-1	TRBJ1-5	-	-
CATYFRTGSWTEAFF	TGTGCCACCTACTTTCGGACAGGGTCATGGACTGAAGCTTTCTTT	TRBV19	TRBJ1-1	few	TRBD1
CASRGPFSYNEQFF	TGTGCCAGCCGAGGGCCTTTCTCCTACAATGAGCAGTTCTTC	TRBV6-2/TRBV6-3	TRBJ2-1	-	-
CASSQVNPPITDTQYF	TGTGCCAGCAGCCAAGTAAATCCTCCCATCACAGATACGCAGTATTTT	TRBV3-1	TRBJ2-3	-	-
CASSLPQGREQFF	TGTGCCAGCAGTTTGCCCCAGGGGAGGGAGCAGTTCTTC	TRBV28	TRBJ2-1	-	-
CASSLVGGPYETQYF	TGTGCCAGCAGCTTGGTAGGGGGGCCATATGAGACCCAGTACTTC	TRBV7-3	TRBJ2-5	few	-
CASSYGQNSNQPQHF	TGTGCCAGCAGTTACGGGCAGAATAGCAATCAGCCCCAGCATTTT	TRBV28	TRBJ1-5	-	-
CASSPNRGVGYTF	TGTGCCAGCAGCCCGAACCGTGGGGTTGGCTACACCTTC	TRBV3-1	TRBJ1-2	many	-
CASSFGGGNSPLHF	TGTGCCAGCAGCTTTGGGGGCGGCAATTCACCCCTCCACTTT	TRBV12-3/TRBV12-4	TRBJ1-6	many	-
CSVALGGNTEAFF	TGCAGCGTTGCTCTGGGGGGGAACACTGAAGCTTTCTTT	TRBV29-1	TRBJ1-1	many	-
CASSSGQGLYGYTF	TGTGCCAGCAGCTCCGGACAGGGGCTCTATGGCTACACCTTC	TRBV7-2	TRBJ1-2	-	TRBD1
CASSPSPGSDKLFF	TGTGCCAGCTCACCATCCCCAGGGAGCGATAAACTGTTTTTT	TRBV18	TRBJ1-4	few	-
CASSRVSRQDYGYTF	TGTGCCAGCAGCCGAGTTTCTCGACAGGACTATGGCTACACCTTC	TRBV7-9	TRBJ1-2	-	-
CASSRQGRQETQYF	TGTGCCAGCAGTCGACAGGGCCGCCAAGAGACCCAGTACTTC	TRBV6-9	TRBJ2-5	-	TRBD1
CASSVQGGMNTEAFF	TGTGCCAGCAGCGTCCAGGGAGGAATGAACACTGAAGCTTTCTTT	TRBV7-9	TRBJ1-1	-	-
CANRPQLGEQYF	TGTGCCAACAGACCCCAACTAGGCGAGCAGTACTTC	TRBV7-2	TRBJ2-7	once	-
CASVGGGPQPQHF	TGTGCCAGCGTGGGGGGAGGGCCTCAGCCCCAGCATTTT	TRBV6-2/TRBV6-3	TRBJ1-5	few	-
CASSPQGRPDQPQHF	TGTGCCAGCAGCCCCCAGGGCCGACCAGATCAGCCCCAGCATTTT	TRBV28	TRBJ1-5	few	-
CASSRDRYGYTF	TGTGCCAGCAGCAGGGACAGATATGGCTACACCTTC	TRBV11-2	TRBJ1-2	few	TRBD1
CASSQYSDYGYTF	TGCGCCAGCAGCCAGTATTCGGACTATGGCTACACCTTC	TRBV4-3	TRBJ1-2	once	-
CASSWGIYGYTF	TGTGCCAGCAGTTGGGGCATCTATGGCTACACCTTC	TRBV2	TRBJ1-2	many	-